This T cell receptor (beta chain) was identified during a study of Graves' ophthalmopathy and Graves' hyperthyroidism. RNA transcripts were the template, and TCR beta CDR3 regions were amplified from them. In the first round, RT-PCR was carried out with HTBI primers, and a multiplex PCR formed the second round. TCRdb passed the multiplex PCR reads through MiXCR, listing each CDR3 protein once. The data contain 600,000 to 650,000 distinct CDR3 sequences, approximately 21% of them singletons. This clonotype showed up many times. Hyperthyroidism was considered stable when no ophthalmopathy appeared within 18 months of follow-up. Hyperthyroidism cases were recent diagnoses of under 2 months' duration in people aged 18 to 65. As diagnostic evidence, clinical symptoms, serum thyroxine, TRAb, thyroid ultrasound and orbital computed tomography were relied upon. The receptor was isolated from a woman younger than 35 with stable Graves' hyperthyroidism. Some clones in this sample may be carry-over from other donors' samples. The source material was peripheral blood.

CDR3: CASRLTGVGQPQHF. The CDR3 bases are TGTGCCAGCAGATTAACAGGGGTGGGTCAGCCCCAGCATTTT. J is TRBJ1-5 and V is TRBV28; 7 bases match TRBD1. The length of the CDR3 is 14 residues. Germline V lookup: CDR1 MDHEN, CDR2 SYDVKM. The junction had 8 bases not matched to a gene; V was cut back by 6 bases and J by 6 bases.